This TCR beta chain originates from a study of T cell responses to AZD1222 COVID-19 vaccine. A remark on this clone: The antigen remains undetermined.

This table comes from immunoSEQ multiplex PCR, and its TCRdb copy is limited to in-frame clones, with some not included. The sample records around 120,000 clones, 92% being singletons. Study outcomes and limitations: Donors were largely white British and mainly female; clonal diversity was possibly underestimated. The peak T cell response came first, and repertoires were sampled only after it. Receipt of two AZD1222 doses was followed by a rise in Spike-specific TCR breadth and depth.

The germline V gene has CDR1 LGHDT and CDR2 YNNKEL (reference sequence). Trimming removed 2 bases at V and 0 bases at J, with 14 bases between. The CDR3 sequence is 17 residues long. Here the sequenced sample was peripheral blood, taken on day 0 of AZD1222 vaccination. The V gene is TRBV3-1 (or the pseudogene TRBV3-2), the J gene TRBJ1-3; D possibly corresponds to TRBD1 (6 bases). This receptor was taken from an adult in good health. The CDR3 protein is CASSQSITGFSGNTIYF. The CDR3 DNA is TGTGCCAGCAGCCAAAGTATTACAGGGTTCTCTGGAAACACCATATATTTT.